One and the same sample provided the 16 T cell receptor beta chains below, sequenced in a study of blood T cell repertoires in COVID-19. TCRdb's copy holds only in-frame clones and misses some; the assay was immunoSEQ multiplex PCR. The profile shows about 280,000 clones, 85% of them singletons. Sequencing was done on a sample of peripheral blood. The receptor set was obtained from a man aged 45-65 years with active or convalescent COVID-19.

This sequence joins TRBV5-1 and TRBJ2-3, with 7 positions matching TRBD1. Trimming cost V 4 bases and J 0 bases; bases outside gene matches: 5. CDR3 length equals 15 residues. Looked up from germline, CDR1 is SGHRS and CDR2 is YFSETQ. CDR3 protein: CASSPTGRSTDTQYF. The CDR3 bases are TGCGCCAGCAGCCCGACAGGGCGTAGCACAGATACGCAGTATTTT.

As to this clone: The sample carries other DNA sequences with the same CDR3. The chain joins TRBV5-1 to TRBJ2-1; D perhaps matches TRBD2 (7 bases). CDR3 length: 15 amino acids. CDR1 SGHRS and CDR2 YFSETQ come from the germline V gene. Trimming stripped 2 bases from V and 2 bases from J, with 11 bases between. The CDR3, as DNA: TGCGCCAGCAGCTTAGGGGGGAGGGCCTACAATGAGCAGTTCTTC. It encodes CASSLGGRAYNEQFF.

CDR3 in amino acids: CASARLEGDEQYF. Written as DNA, the CDR3 is TGCGCCAGCGCGAGATTAGAAGGAGACGAGCAGTACTTC. The chain recombines TRBV10-2 with TRBJ2-7, with no clear D. V gave up 8 bases and J gave up 5 bases, with 16 bases separating them. Germline V gives CDR1 WSHSY, CDR2 SAAADI. There are 13 residues in the CDR3.

The rearrangement uses TRBV30 and TRBJ2-3; 11 bases are shared with TRBD2. This CDR3 comprises 15 residues. J lost 9 bases, V lost 0 bases, and 8 bases had no gene match. Germline loops: CDR1 GTSNPN, CDR2 SVGIG (reference sequence). In DNA form, the CDR3 reads TGTGCCTGGAGTGTAGGGGGACTAGCGGCACAGACGCAGTATTTT. Its translation is CAWSVGGLAAQTQYF.

This clone has just a few counts. The CDR3 loop reads CATSDGTGDTEETQYF. The CDR3 DNA reads TGTGCCACCAGTGATGGGACAGGAGATACCGAAGAGACCCAGTACTTC. The chain links TRBV24-1 to TRBJ2-5; 8 positions agree with TRBD1. Germline V CDR1 and CDR2: KGHDR, SFDVKD. The CDR3 sequence is 16 residues long. The J segment lost 3 bases and the V segment lost 3 bases, leaving 8 bases of the junction unmatched.

The chain has TRBV7-8 and TRBJ1-1, with D possibly matching TRBD1 (6 bases). CDR3 length: 14 amino acids. With 6 bases removed from V and 3 bases from J, the gap between germline ends came to 14 bases. The germline CDR1 and CDR2 sequences are SGHVS and FQNEAQ. The DNA for the CDR3 is TGTGCCAGCAGGCCAACAGGGTTTGACACTGAAGCTTTCTTT. The encoded protein is CASRPTGFDTEAFF.

The J gene is TRBJ1-1, the V gene TRBV30, with D perhaps TRBD1 (5 bases). V lost 3 bases to trimming and J lost 0 bases, with 20 bases between them. The CDR3 is 17 amino acids. Germline CDR1 GTSNPN, CDR2 SVGIG (reference sequence). The CDR3 DNA sequence: TGTGCCTGGAGCTTCTCTCGGGGGACGGTCATGAACACTGAAGCTTTCTTT. Its protein is CAWSFSRGTVMNTEAFF. The full variable domain, its missing parts supplied by reference TRBV30 and TRBJ1-1, is SQTIHQWPATLVQPVGSPLSLECTVEGTSNPNLYWYRQAAGRGLQLLFYSVGIGQISSEVPQNLSASRPQDRQFILSSKKLLLSDSGFYLCAWSFSRGTVMNTEAFFGQGTRLTVV.

V and J are TRBV29-1 and TRBJ1-4, with TRBD1 identical over 7 bases. The CDR3 spans 13 residues. CDR1 and CDR2 from the germline V gene are SQVTM and ANQGSEA. Unmatched junction bases numbered 11, after V lost 6 bases and J lost 10 bases. CDR3 bases: TGCAGCGTGTCCGGACAGGAAGGTGGAAAACTGTTTTTT. This gives the protein CSVSGQEGGKLFF.

The V call is TRBV12-5, the J call TRBJ2-4, with TRBD2 as a possible D gene (8 bases). Trimming took off 4 bases at V and 0 bases at J, with 25 bases between the two ends. The length of the CDR3 is 20 residues. Germline V gene sequence: CDR1 LGHNT, CDR2 FRNRAP. The CDR3 protein is CASGSAGGRVAGRAKNIQYF. CDR3 DNA: TGTGCTAGTGGTTCCGCAGGGGGAAGGGTAGCGGGACGAGCCAAAAACATTCAGTACTTC.

The chain recombines TRBV5-1 with TRBJ2-2; possibly TRBD1 for D (6 bases). Per the germline V gene, CDR1 is SGHRS and CDR2 is YFSETQ. This CDR3 has 14 residues. The V and J ends lost 2 bases and 6 bases respectively, with 11 bases between them. The CDR3 nucleotides are TGCGCCAGCAGCTTTGGACAGTCCCCCGGGGAGCTGTTTTTT. Translated, it gives CASSFGQSPGELFF.

The gene calls are TRBV18 and TRBJ1-5, with 7 positions matching TRBD1. Trimming cost V 5 bases and J 7 bases; bases outside gene matches: 11. CDR1 is KGHSH, CDR2 LQKENI, per germline. The CDR3 is 15 amino acids. The CDR3 protein is CASSARQGDGQPQHF. The CDR3, as DNA: TGTGCCAGCTCAGCAAGACAGGGTGACGGGCAGCCCCAGCATTTT.

This sequence joins TRBV27 and TRBJ1-4; no clear D. CDR3 length equals 14 residues. Germline CDR1 and CDR2: MNHEY and SMNVEV (reference sequence). The germline V and J ends were trimmed by 8 bases and 4 bases, with 14 bases remaining between them. For the CDR3, the DNA is TGTGCCAGCGGGCGACAAGGTTATAATGAAAAACTGTTTTTT. It translates to CASGRQGYNEKLFF. Full variable domain (rest looked up from reference TRBV27 and TRBJ1-4): EAQVTQNPRYLITVTGKKLTVTCSQNMNHEYMSWYRQDPGLGLRQIYYSMNVEVTDKGDVPEGYKVSRKEKRNFPLILESPSPNQTSLYFCASGRQGYNEKLFFGSGTQLSVL.

CDR3 DNA sequence: TGCGCCAGCAGCCAAGGTCTCCCGTCGGGAAAACTGTTTTTT. Its translation: CASSQGLPSGKLFF. The V call is TRBV4-1, the J call TRBJ1-4; no firm D call. CDR3 length: 14 amino acids. V lost 1 base, J lost 10 bases, and 13 bases lay in between. Germline V gene lookup returns CDR1 MGHRA and CDR2 YSYEKL.

The chain has TRBV7-8 and TRBJ2-1, with a possible D match to TRBD1 (6 bases). V was pared by 2 bases and J by 5 bases, with 22 bases between. This CDR3 spans 18 amino acids. Germline assignment: CDR1 SGHVS and CDR2 FQNEAQ. The CDR3 DNA is TGTGCCAGCAGCTTATCAAGGGACACAACAATTTCAAACAATGAGCAGTTCTTC. It codes for CASSLSRDTTISNNEQFF.

The rearrangement links TRBV18 to TRBJ1-6; 7 bases match TRBD1. From germline, CDR1 is KGHSH and CDR2 LQKENI. V lost 4 bases to trimming and J lost 7 bases; unmatched junction nucleotides: 4. The CDR3 spans 14 residues. The CDR3 loop is CASSLGTDNSPLHF. The CDR3 coding sequence is TGTGCCAGCTCACTCGGGACAGACAATTCACCCCTCCACTTT.

The chain has TRBV28 and TRBJ2-7; TRBD2 agrees at 14 bases. V shed 6 bases, J shed 13 bases, and the junction held 8 bases outside the gene matches. There are 13 residues in the CDR3. CDR1 and CDR2 from the germline V gene are MDHEN and SYDVKM. CDR3 nucleotides: TGTGCCAGCAGAAGACTAGCGGGAGGGATTTTATACTTC. Its protein is CASRRLAGGILYF.